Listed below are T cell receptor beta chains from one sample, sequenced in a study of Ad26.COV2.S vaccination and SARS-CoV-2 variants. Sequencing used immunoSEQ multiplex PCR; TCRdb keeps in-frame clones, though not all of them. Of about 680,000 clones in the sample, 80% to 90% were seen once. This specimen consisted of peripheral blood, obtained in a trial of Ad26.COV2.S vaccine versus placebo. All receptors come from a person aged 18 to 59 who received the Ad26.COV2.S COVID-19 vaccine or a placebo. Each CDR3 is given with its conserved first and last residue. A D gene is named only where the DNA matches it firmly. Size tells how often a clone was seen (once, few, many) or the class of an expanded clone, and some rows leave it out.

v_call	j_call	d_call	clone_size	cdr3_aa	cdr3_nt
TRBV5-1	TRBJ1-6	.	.	CASSLANSPLHF	TGCGCCAGCAGCTTAGCGAATTCACCCCTCCACTTT
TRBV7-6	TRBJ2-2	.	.	CASSLAPSNPGELFF	TGTGCCAGCAGCTTAGCGCCTAGTAATCCCGGGGAGCTGTTTTTT
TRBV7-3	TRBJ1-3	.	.	CASSSRTESSGNTIYF	TGTGCCAGCAGCTCAAGGACGGAGAGCTCTGGAAACACCATATATTTT
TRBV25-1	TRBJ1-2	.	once	CASSVGAGDGYTF	TGTGCCAGCAGTGTTGGGGCTGGGGATGGCTACACCTTC
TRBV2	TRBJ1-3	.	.	CASSEGTGNTIYF	TGTGCCAGCAGTGAAGGTACTGGAAACACCATATATTTT
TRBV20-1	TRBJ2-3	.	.	CSAGPGDTQYF	TGCAGTGCTGGGCCGGGGGATACGCAGTATTTT
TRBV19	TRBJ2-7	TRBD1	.	CASSIELGTVSYEQYF	TGTGCCAGTAGTATTGAGTTGGGGACAGTCTCCTACGAGCAGTACTTC
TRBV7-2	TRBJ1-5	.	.	CASSLAAGRVGQPQHF	TGTGCCAGCAGCTTAGCGGCTGGCAGGGTGGGGCAGCCCCAGCATTTT
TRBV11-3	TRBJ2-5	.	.	CASSLDRETQYF	TGTGCCAGCAGCTTAGACCGGGAGACCCAGTACTTC
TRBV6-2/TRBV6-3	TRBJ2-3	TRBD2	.	CASSYPGLRGKDTQYF	TGTGCCAGCAGTTACCCGGGACTACGGGGGAAAGATACGCAGTATTTT
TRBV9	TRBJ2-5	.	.	CASSVRGEETQYF	TGTGCCAGCAGCGTACGGGGAGAGGAGACCCAGTACTTC
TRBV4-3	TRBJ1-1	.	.	CASSQDRQKAFF	TGCGCCAGCAGCCAAGACCGTCAGAAAGCTTTCTTT
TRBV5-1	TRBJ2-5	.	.	CASRHRPWGVGVSETQYF	TGCGCCAGCAGACACCGCCCCTGGGGGGTGGGAGTATCGGAGACCCAGTACTTC
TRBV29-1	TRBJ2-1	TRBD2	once	CSVSEGGSQFF	TGCAGCGTGTCGGAGGGAGGGTCTCAGTTCTTC
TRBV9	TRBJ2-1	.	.	CASSGPQKSYYNEQFF	TGTGCCAGCAGCGGCCCACAAAAATCTTACTACAATGAGCAGTTCTTC
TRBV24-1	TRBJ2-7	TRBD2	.	CATSDRTSGRIGEQYF	TGTGCCACCAGTGATCGGACTAGCGGGAGAATAGGCGAGCAGTACTTC
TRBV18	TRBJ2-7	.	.	CASSENSYEQYF	TGTGCCAGCTCAGAAAACTCCTACGAGCAGTACTTC
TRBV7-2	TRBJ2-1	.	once	CASSLDPGVYNEQFF	TGTGCCAGCAGCTTAGATCCAGGGGTGTACAATGAGCAGTTCTTC
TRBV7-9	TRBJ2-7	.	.	CASSLGRADLYEQYF	TGTGCCAGCAGCTTAGGTAGGGCAGACCTCTACGAGCAGTACTTC
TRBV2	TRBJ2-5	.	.	CASTSYREETQYF	TGTGCCAGCACATCCTACAGGGAAGAGACCCAGTACTTC
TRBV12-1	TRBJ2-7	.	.	CASSFEDGGGTYEQYF	TGTGCCAGCAGCTTTGAAGACGGCGGGGGGACCTACGAGCAGTACTTC
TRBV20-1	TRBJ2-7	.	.	CSALGFDEQYF	TGCAGTGCTCTGGGTTTCGACGAGCAGTACTTC
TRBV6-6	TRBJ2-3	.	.	CASSFRALSTDTQYF	TGTGCCAGCAGTTTTCGGGCCCTTAGCACAGATACGCAGTATTTT
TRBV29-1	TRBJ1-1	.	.	CSVPLTDMNTEAFF	TGCAGCGTCCCCTTGACAGACATGAACACTGAAGCTTTCTTT
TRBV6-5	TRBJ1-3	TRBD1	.	CASSYSPGGRGNTIYF	TGTGCCAGCAGTTACTCGCCAGGGGGCCGTGGAAACACCATATATTTT
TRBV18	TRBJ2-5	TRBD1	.	CASSPRDRATQETQYF	TGTGCCAGCTCACCACGAGACAGGGCCACACAAGAGACCCAGTACTTC
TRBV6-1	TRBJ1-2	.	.	CASSDDSRFNYGYTF	TGTGCCAGCAGTGATGACTCACGATTTAACTATGGCTACACCTTC
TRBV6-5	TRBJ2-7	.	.	CASSYVAGSSYEQYF	TGTGCCAGCAGTTACGTGGCAGGGAGCTCCTACGAGCAGTACTTC
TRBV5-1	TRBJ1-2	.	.	CASSLDGRGALNYGYTF	TGCGCCAGCAGCTTGGATGGCAGGGGAGCTCTTAACTATGGCTACACCTTC
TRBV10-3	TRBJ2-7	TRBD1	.	CAACDRGGSYEQYF	TGTGCCGCCTGCGACAGGGGAGGTTCCTACGAGCAGTACTTC
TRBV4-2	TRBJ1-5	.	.	CASSPTPTAPNRPQHF	TGTGCCAGCAGCCCCACCCCGACAGCCCCTAATCGGCCCCAGCATTTT
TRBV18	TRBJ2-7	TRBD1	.	CASSVLGQGYEQYF	TGTGCCAGCTCCGTCCTCGGACAGGGCTACGAGCAGTACTTC
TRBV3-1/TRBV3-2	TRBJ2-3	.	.	CASRRTDTQYF	TGTGCCAGCAGACGCACAGATACGCAGTATTTT
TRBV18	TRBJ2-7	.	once	CASSPPETATYEQYF	TGTGCCAGCTCACCACCCGAGACCGCTACCTACGAGCAGTACTTC
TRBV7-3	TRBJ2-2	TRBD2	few	CASSLTASGGRAGELFF	TGTGCCAGCAGCTTAACGGCTAGCGGGGGTCGTGCCGGGGAGCTGTTTTTT
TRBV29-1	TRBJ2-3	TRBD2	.	CSISPMPQAASGGSSTDTQYF	TGCAGCATTAGTCCTATGCCACAGGCGGCTAGCGGGGGATCTAGCACAGATACGCAGTATTTT
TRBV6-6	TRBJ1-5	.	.	CASSPREGAGNQPQHF	TGTGCCAGCAGCCCTCGAGAGGGAGCGGGCAATCAGCCCCAGCATTTT